This T cell receptor (beta chain) is drawn from a study of vaccination and CD4 T cells after COVID-19 (dated by TCRdb to between 2022 and 2023). Broadly, across the study: Convalescent patients had a positive SARS-CoV-2 result on nasal swab PCR, and of these patients, nine had mild disease and one had severe disease. The cultures were stimulated with overlapping spike peptide pools from SARS-CoV-2 and from the common cold coronaviruses HCoV-NL63, HCoV-OC43 and HCoV-229E. In 10 COVID-19 convalescent patients and 4 infection-naive healthy vaccine recipients, the spike-specific CD4+ TCR repertoire before mRNA vaccination was compared with the repertoire after mRNA vaccination. Participants received two doses of either the Pfizer-BioNTech BNT162b2 vaccine (n=8) or the Moderna mRNA-1273 vaccine (n=2). Six males and four females were included in the convalescent cohort, with two Hispanic individuals, seven Caucasians, two Asians and one multiracial person represented. Control cultures used a CEFX viral epitope pool as positive control, an HIV-1 Nef peptide pool as negative control, or no peptide. Post-COVID blood samples from convalescent patients were collected a median of around 110 days after diagnosis, with a range of about 35 to 180 days. Post-vaccine blood samples were collected a median of approximately eleven weeks after the second vaccine dose, ranging from about 13 to 241 days. Overall study results and their limits: Although the median number of SARS-CoV-2-reactive clonotypes went up from roughly 22 after infection to approximately 40 after vaccination, the increase was not significant. The number of convalescent patients in the study was relatively small, and the study did not examine early timepoints following natural infection. Among the post-vaccine SARS-CoV-2-reactive clones in convalescent patients, a median 86.3% showed up only after vaccination, which suggests vaccine-specific priming. In convalescent patients, nearly all vaccine-specific clones (304 of 307) were found to be mono-reactive for SARS-CoV-2 spike rather than cross-reactive with common cold coronaviruses.

Based on the germline V gene (reference sequence), the CDR1 and CDR2 sequences are LNHDA and SQIVND. Germline trimming amounts to 4 bases on V and 0 bases on J, with 12 as the count of junction bases outside the gene matches. The cysteine opens and the phenylalanine closes a CDR3 of 18 amino acids. This entry keeps only the CDR3 DNA: 54 bases, framed from base 1. Receptor amplification or capture employed PCR. DNA from cultured CD4+ T cells was subjected to TCR sequencing with the Oncomine TCR Beta short-read assay at the Johns Hopkins FTIC core. The QIAamp micro DNA kit was used to extract genomic DNA from the cultured CD4+ T cells. Oncomine TCR Beta libraries made from cultured CD4+ T cells were pooled using unique dual indexes and sequenced on an Illumina iSeq 100. In the paper's pipeline: Non-productive sequences were removed, and CDR3s that did not start with C, did not end with F or W, or were shorter than 7 amino acids were discarded. Antigen-specific clonotypes were identified using the MANAFEST web application through comparison of peptide-stimulated wells with reference and other culture wells. Positive clones required FDR below 0.05, an odds ratio above 5, and productive frequency above 0.1% in at least two of three replicate wells. Cross-reactive clonotypes were defined as significantly expanded in both SARS-CoV-2 spike wells and at least one common cold coronavirus spike condition. Levenshtein distances (stringdist) and unrooted phylogenetic trees (ape) in R version 3.6.1 were used to assess CDR3 homology. TCRdb reprocessing: public reads trimmed at Q25 with fastp, clones called with MiXCR, in-frame beta chains kept. One record per CDR3 amino acid sequence lists the most common genes and DNA. These V and J calls rely on TCRdb rather than the paper's analysis. This sample is represented by roughly 10,000 distinct CDR3 sequences; roughly 33% of them were singletons. Jointly, the top ten make up around 14% of the sample.

In light of the paper, this sample's treatment or condition label describes: 10-day PBMC culture with coronavirus spike peptide pools or control peptides (ViraFEST assay). The ViraFEST assay was used in the study, in which antigen-specific T cells were expanded with peptide pools and expanded clonotypes were subsequently identified by TCR sequencing. The convalescent patients' positive SARS-CoV-2 PCR tests fell between March and December 2020, which was before the Alpha, Beta and Delta variants emerged in the United States. PBMCs were cultured at about 2 million per well in IMDM supplemented with around 5.5% human AB serum and 10 IU/ml IL-2, with roughly 10 ug/ml peptide pools added. On days 3 and 7, half of the culture medium was replaced with fresh IL-2-containing medium. After 10 days of culture, CD4+ T cells were isolated by negative selection with the EasySep CD4+ T cell isolation kit. Ficoll-Paque Plus gradient centrifugation was used to isolate PBMCs from whole blood, and the isolated PBMCs were then either used fresh or cryopreserved at -140C. Triplicate wells were generally used for each culture condition.

Regarding this clonotype: Its recognized antigen is unknown. Base quality data are lacking; no much larger clone is found one base away.

The TCR comes from a human donor who had recovered from COVID-19. This material consisted of CD4+ T cells from blood, cultured in vitro, taken after SARS-CoV-2 vaccination. Rearrangement joined TRBV19 to TRBJ2-7; 10 central nucleotides agree with TRBD1. The CDR3 reads as follows: CASSTHGTGALYSYEQYF. The DNA is as follows: TGTGCCAGTAGTACGCACGGGACAGGGGCCTTGTACTCCTACGAGCAGTACTTC.